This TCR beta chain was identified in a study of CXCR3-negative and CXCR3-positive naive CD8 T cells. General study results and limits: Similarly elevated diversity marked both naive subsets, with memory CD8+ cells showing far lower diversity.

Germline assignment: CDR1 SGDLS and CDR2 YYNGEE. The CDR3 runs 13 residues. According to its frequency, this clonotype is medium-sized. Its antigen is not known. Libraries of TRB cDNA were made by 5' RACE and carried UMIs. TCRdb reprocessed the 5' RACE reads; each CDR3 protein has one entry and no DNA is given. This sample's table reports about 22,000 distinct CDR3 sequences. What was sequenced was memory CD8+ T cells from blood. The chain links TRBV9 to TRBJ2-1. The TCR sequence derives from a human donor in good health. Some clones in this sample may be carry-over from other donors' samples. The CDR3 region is CASSVDGYNEQFF.